This T cell receptor (beta chain) derives from a study of T cells in Graves' hyperthyroidism and ophthalmopathy. The wider study: Peripheral blood sampling occurred at initial diagnosis, before any treatment.

This CDR3 is built from 15 residues. The V and J ends lost 0 bases and 8 bases respectively, with 14 bases between them. The germline gives CDR1 MRHNA, CDR2 SNTAGT. The study included ophthalmopathy patients with Clinical Activity Score at least 3, NOSPECS grade at least 4 and duration under 3 months. The sample holds a few counts of this clonotype. Its cognate antigen is unknown. Study-wide results and limits: Blood shared most expanded thyroid clonotypes above 0.001.

Template material for amplifying TCR beta CDR3 regions consisted of RNA transcripts. A set of HTBI primers served as the primers for a first-round RT-PCR of the TCR CDR3. Using its own MiXCR run on the multiplex PCR reads, TCRdb lists one record per CDR3 protein. The sample lists some 650,000 distinct CDR3 sequences, approximately 15% occurring once. The V call is TRBV6-4, the J call TRBJ2-1; D is ambiguous. This TCR was sampled from a woman between 35 and 50 years old with Graves' ophthalmopathy. Sequencing was carried out using blood. The CDR3 DNA follows: TGTGCCAGCAGTGACTCTGCCGGGTCCTTGGATGAGCAGTTCTTC. The encoded protein is CASSDSAGSLDEQFF.